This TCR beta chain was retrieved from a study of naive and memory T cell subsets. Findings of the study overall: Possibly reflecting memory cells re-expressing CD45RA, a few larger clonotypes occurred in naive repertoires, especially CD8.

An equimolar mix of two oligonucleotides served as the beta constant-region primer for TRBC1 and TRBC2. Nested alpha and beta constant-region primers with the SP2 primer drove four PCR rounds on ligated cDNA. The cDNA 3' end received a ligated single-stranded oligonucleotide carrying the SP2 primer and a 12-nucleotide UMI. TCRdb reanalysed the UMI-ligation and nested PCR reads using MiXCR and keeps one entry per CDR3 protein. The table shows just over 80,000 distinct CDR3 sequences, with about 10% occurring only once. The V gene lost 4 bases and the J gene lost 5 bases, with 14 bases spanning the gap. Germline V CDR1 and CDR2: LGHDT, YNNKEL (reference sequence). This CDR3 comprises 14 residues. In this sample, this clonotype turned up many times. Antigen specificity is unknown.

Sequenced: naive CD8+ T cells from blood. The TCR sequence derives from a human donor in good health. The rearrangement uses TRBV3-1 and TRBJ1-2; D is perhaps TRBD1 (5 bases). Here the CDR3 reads CASSPGDADYGYTF. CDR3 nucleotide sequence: TGTGCCAGCAGCCCCGGGGACGCCGATTATGGCTACACCTTC.